This TCR beta chain was captured in a study of neurological immune-mediated disorders. Study conclusions and caveats: It was HTLV-1-associated myelopathy that showed the most TCR clonal expansion, while multiple sclerosis showed the least, falling below healthy controls.

In its sample, this clonotype was seen many times. The antigen is unknown. MiXCR, run by TCRdb on the 5' RACE reads, gives a single entry per CDR3 protein. The table includes 90,000 to 100,000 distinct CDR3 sequences, 3.5% detected once. Trimming cost V 1 base and J 8 bases, with 11 bases left between them. Germline assignment: CDR1 SGHTA and CDR2 FQGNSA. This CDR3 is built from 13 residues. Sequencing was done on a sample of PBMCs. This clonotype was obtained from a woman aged 18-29 years with multiple sclerosis. The genes are TRBV7-2 and TRBJ1-1; D call uncertain. The CDR3 bases are TGTGCCAGCAGCTTAGGTCTGGGAGGGGAAGCTTTCTTT. This encodes CASSLGLGGEAFF.